This TCR beta chain was sequenced in a study of molecular identifiers for immune sequencing clone quantification. General study findings and limits: Identical TCR molecules sharing a barcode could underestimate highly expanded clone sizes.

As concerns this clonotype: The antigen is not known. A read error may produce the germline difference seen at one junction end.

TCRdb re-called the PCR reads through MiXCR, storing one row per CDR3 protein. The sample lists about half a million distinct CDR3 sequences; 20% to 25% were seen once. This CDR3 is built from 15 residues. CDR1 and CDR2 (germline): LNHDA, SQIVND (reference sequence). The sequenced sample was naive CD8+ T cells from blood, with Jurkat cell RNA spiked in. Subset denoted: FACS-sorted CD8+CD4-CCR7+CD45RA+ naive T cells. The chain recombines TRBV19 with TRBJ1-4; a possible D gene is TRBD1 (6 bases). This TCR came from a human donor in good health. Some libraries in this study had Jurkat cell RNA spiked in. CDR3 protein: CASSMDGGATEKLSF. As DNA, the CDR3 is TGTGCCAGTAGCATGGACGGGGGGGCGACGGAAAAACTGTCTTTT.